Presented here are 20 T cell receptor beta chains from one specimen sequenced in a study of shared clonotypes between healthy human individuals. Data came from immunoSEQ multiplex PCR; TCRdb stores just in-frame clones and leaves some out. The repertoire consists of millions of clones, with approximately 94% occurring once and the leading ten covering under 2%. Naivety among CD8 cells was defined by CD45RO negativity and positive CCR7 selection, thereby excluding terminally differentiated effector memory CD45RA+ cells. The material sequenced was naive CD8+ T cells from PBMCs. Source of these receptors: a man aged 18 to 29 in good health. Some clones in this sample may be carry-over from other donors' samples.

The V gene is TRBV28, the J gene TRBJ2-1; no definite D call. Germline V gene sequence: CDR1 MDHEN, CDR2 SYDVKM. The CDR3 covers 11 residues. V gave up 2 bases and J gave up 9 bases, with 5 bases separating them. The CDR3 DNA follows: TGTGCCAGCAGTTTAACGGTTGAGCAGTTCTTC. The encoded protein is CASSLTVEQFF.

The chain combines TRBV5-1 with TRBJ1-2, with D perhaps matching TRBD1 (5 bases). This CDR3 contains 17 residues. V dropped 4 bases and J dropped 4 bases, with 23 bases sitting between them. Germline CDR1 is SGHRS and CDR2 is YFSETQ. This CDR3 is CASSPDKGLGEFYGYTF. Written as DNA, the CDR3 is TGCGCCAGCAGCCCGGACAAGGGCCTTGGGGAATTCTATGGCTACACCTTC.

The chain uses TRBV27 and TRBJ2-2; D remains ambiguous. The CDR3 runs to 16 residues. The germline V gene encodes CDR1 MNHEY and CDR2 SMNVEV (reference sequence). Trimming removed 7 bases from V and 6 bases from J, with 21 bases in between. CDR3 loop: CASTYLGGNLPGELFF. The CDR3, as DNA: TGTGCCAGCACCTACCTCGGTGGGAACTTACCCGGGGAGCTGTTTTTT.

V is TRBV28 and J is TRBJ2-7; D is possibly TRBD2 (5 bases). CDR3 size: 17 residues. Trimming pared 3 bases from V and 0 bases from J, leaving 18 bases between. In germline, CDR1 is MDHEN, CDR2 SYDVKM. In DNA form, the CDR3 reads TGTGCCAGCAGTTTGCGCATCGGGGTAGCGTCCTCCTACGAGCAGTACTTC. This encodes CASSLRIGVASSYEQYF.

V usage is TRBV4-3 and J usage is TRBJ1-1; maybe TRBD1 (6 bases). With 1 base removed from V and 0 bases from J, the gap between germline ends came to 12 bases. CDR1 and CDR2 (germline): LGHNA, YSLEER. The CDR3 covers 16 residues. The CDR3, as DNA: TGCGCCAGCAGCCAAGCCCCCAGGGGAGTGAACACTGAAGCTTTCTTT. It codes for CASSQAPRGVNTEAFF.

This chain joins TRBV11-1 and TRBJ2-3; D unresolved. The CDR3 sequence is 15 residues long. V shed 9 bases and J shed 2 bases, with 18 bases lying between them. Germline loops: CDR1 SGHAT, CDR2 FQDESV (reference sequence). The CDR3 sequence: CASRPARHYTDTQYF. The CDR3 nucleotides are TGTGCCAGTCGGCCGGCTAGACACTACACAGATACGCAGTATTTT.

The CDR3 reads CASSISSKETQYF. The DNA for the CDR3 is TGTGCCAGTAGTATATCTAGTAAGGAGACCCAGTACTTC. The chain joins TRBV19 to TRBJ2-5; D gene uncertain. The V and J ends lost 2 bases and 5 bases respectively, with 9 bases between them. Germline V CDR1 and CDR2: LNHDA, SQIVND (reference sequence). The CDR3 is made up of 13 amino acids.

The rearrangement joins TRBV5-1 to TRBJ2-1, with TRBD2 matching 11 bases. Germline V gene data show CDR1 as SGHRS and CDR2 as YFSETQ. The ends lost 0 bases at V and 5 bases at J; junction bases unmatched: 1. The CDR3 loop spans 15 amino acids. The CDR3 loop is CASSLETSGNNEQFF. CDR3 DNA sequence: TGCGCCAGCAGCTTGGAGACTAGCGGGAACAATGAGCAGTTCTTC.

The V call is TRBV19, the J call TRBJ1-5; a possible D gene is TRBD1 (5 bases). The germline V and J ends were trimmed by 1 base and 9 bases, with 25 bases remaining between them. Germline V CDR1 and CDR2: LNHDA, SQIVND (reference sequence). The CDR3 extends over 18 amino acids. In nucleotides, the CDR3 is TGTGCCAGTAGTATAGGGGGCGAGACAGCCTTTTTTTTAAGGCCCCAGCATTTT. Protein product: CASSIGGETAFFLRPQHF.

Worth noting for this clone: The sample contains more than one DNA sequence encoding this CDR3. For the CDR3, the DNA is TGTGCCAGCAGCTCCGGCGGCGGTTCCTACGAGCAGTACTTC. Translation gives CASSSGGGSYEQYF. The genes are TRBV7-9 and TRBJ2-7; D unclear. Germline CDR1 SEHNR, CDR2 FQNEAQ (reference sequence). The V end lost 4 bases, the J end lost 1 base, and 11 bases lay between the germline ends. The CDR3 is 14 amino acids.

V and J are TRBV15 and TRBJ1-5; 8 bases fit TRBD1. The V gene's germline CDR1 is LNHNV and CDR2 YYDKDF (reference sequence). J was trimmed by 0 bases and V by 5 bases; bases with no gene match: 9. The CDR3 is made up of 17 amino acids. DNA for the CDR3: TGTGCCACCAGCGGAAGAAGGACAGGGCCTAGCAATCAGCCCCAGCATTTT. Residues: CATSGRRTGPSNQPQHF.

The V call is TRBV5-6, the J call TRBJ1-2; a possible D gene is TRBD1 (5 bases). Per the germline V gene, CDR1 is SGHDT and CDR2 is YYEEEE. The ends were cut back, 3 bases at V and 6 bases at J, with 18 bases in the middle. This CDR3 spans 15 amino acids. CDR3 nucleotides: TGTGCCAGCAGCTGGCCGACAGAGGACAATGATGGCTACACCTTC. It is translated as CASSWPTEDNDGYTF.

The rearrangement links TRBV30 to TRBJ2-1; the D is unclear. V lost 2 bases, J lost 4 bases, and 3 bases lay in between. The CDR3 has 11 amino acids. In germline, CDR1 is GTSNPN, CDR2 SVGIG (reference sequence). The CDR3 DNA reads TGTGCCTGGAGTTTGTACAATGAGCAGTTCTTC. Encoded protein: CAWSLYNEQFF. Complete variable domain (other parts from reference TRBV30 and TRBJ2-1): SQTIHQWPATLVQPVGSPLSLECTVEGTSNPNLYWYRQAAGRGLQLLFYSVGIGQISSEVPQNLSASRPQDRQFILSSKKLLLSDSGFYLCAWSLYNEQFFGPGTRLTVL.

As for this clone: Different DNA sequences within this sample yield the same CDR3. The chain joins TRBV28 to TRBJ2-7; 9 bases are shared with TRBD2. V lost 6 bases, J lost 7 bases, and 7 bases stayed unmatched. Germline V gives CDR1 MDHEN, CDR2 SYDVKM. The CDR3 runs 13 residues. The DNA for the CDR3 is TGTGCCAGCAGCTTAGCGGGAGTCAGGGAGCAGTACTTC. The encoded protein is CASSLAGVREQYF.

The V and J genes are TRBV11-3 and TRBJ2-7, with D possibly being TRBD1 or TRBD2 (6 bases each). The CDR3 contains 14 residues. V was clipped by 5 bases and J by 3 bases, with 14 bases between them. Looked up from germline, CDR1 is SGHNT and CDR2 is YENEEA. In DNA, the CDR3 is TGTGCCAGCAGCCCGCGGGACAACTACTACGAGCAGTACTTC. Its protein product is CASSPRDNYYEQYF. Full variable domain (rest looked up from reference TRBV11-3 and TRBJ2-7): EAGVVQSPRYKIIEKKQPVAFWCNPISGHNTLYWYLQNLGQGPELLIRYENEEAVDDSQLPKDRFSAERLKGVDSTLKIQPAELGDSAVYLCASSPRDNYYEQYFGPGTRLTVT.

The chain uses TRBV4-1 and TRBJ1-1; the D is unclear. The CDR3 runs 17 residues. Germline CDR1 reads MGHRA; CDR2 reads YSYEKL. Trimming removed 2 bases at V and 2 bases at J, with 18 bases between. The CDR3 DNA sequence: TGCGCCAGCAGCCAACGATCCGCCACGGGGTTAAACACTGAAGCTTTCTTT. Encoded protein: CASSQRSATGLNTEAFF.

This rearrangement joins TRBV19 to TRBJ1-1; 8 positions agree with TRBD1. The CDR3 runs to 17 residues. The germline V gene has CDR1 LNHDA and CDR2 SQIVND (reference sequence). Unmatched junction bases numbered 16, after V lost 7 bases and J lost 3 bases. The CDR3 region is CASTSLPTGAGDTEAFF. In nucleotides, the CDR3 is TGTGCCAGTACCTCCCTCCCGACAGGGGCTGGTGACACTGAAGCTTTCTTT. Filled out from reference TRBV19 and TRBJ1-1, the complete variable domain reads DGGITQSPKYLFRKEGQNVTLSCEQNLNHDAMYWYRQDPGQGLRLIYYSQIVNDFQKGDIAEGYSVSREKKESFPLTVTSAQKNPTAFYLCASTSLPTGAGDTEAFFGQGTRLTVV.

This sequence joins TRBV7-9 and TRBJ1-5; D is undetermined. This CDR3 region has 11 residues. V lost 11 bases to trimming and J lost 4 bases, with 9 bases between them. CDR1 is SEHNR and CDR2 is FQNEAQ in the germline V gene (reference sequence). The CDR3 reads CAGTCNQPQHF. As DNA, the CDR3 is TGTGCCGGAACGTGTAATCAGCCCCAGCATTTT.

For this clone: The CDR3 carries no conserved terminal phenylalanine or tryptophan, so it likely arises from a read error. The limits of the CDR3 on the DNA are not certain, so only TCRdb's listed CDR3 is given. The chain has TRBV5-8 and TRBJ1-1; TRBD1 is the table's D call and was not checked against the DNA. Germline assignment: CDR1 SGHTS and CDR2 YDEGEE. The CDR3 is 10 amino acids in total, end residues counted. The CDR3: CASSLVGQRI.

The CDR3 sequence is CASREGLADSYEQYF. The CDR3 coding sequence is TGCGCCAGCAGGGAGGGACTAGCGGATTCCTACGAGCAGTACTTC. This sequence joins TRBV5-1 and TRBJ2-7; TRBD2 aligns across 11 bases. Germline V gene lookup returns CDR1 SGHRS and CDR2 YFSETQ. CDR3 length: 15 residues. The V gene end was trimmed by 5 bases and the J gene end by 1 base; junction bases not matched to a gene: 5.